This T cell receptor beta chain was sequenced for a study of metastatic and nonmetastatic thyroid tumors. All patients were treatment-naive before thyroid surgery. Study-level points and caveats: Benign nodules reportedly had significantly lower TCR beta diversity than malignant thyroid tumors in blood and tumor.

As for this clone: The target antigen is unknown. Being one base from a much bigger clone, this may be a read error. The same CDR3 arises from other DNA sequences in this sample as well.

MiXCR re-clonotyped the PCR reads for TCRdb. The sample yields about 93,000 clones, 12% seen once. The sequenced material came from blood. The TCR originated in a female donor with papillary thyroid cancer or a benign thyroid nodule (not recorded which). Some clones in this sample may be carry-over from other donors' samples.

This CDR3 reads CATSRPVDWHRPYNEQFF. CDR3 nucleotides: TGTGCCACCAGCAGGCCAGTGGATTGGCACCGGCCCTACAATGAGCAGTTCTTC. The rearrangement links TRBV15 to TRBJ2-1; D not certain. Germline CDR1 reads LNHNV; CDR2 reads YYDKDF (reference sequence). Trimming cost V 3 bases and J 2 bases, with 20 bases left between them. CDR3 size: 18 residues.